The source of this T cell receptor (beta chain) is a study of blood T cell repertoires in COVID-19. Study information: Samples representing acute and convalescent COVID-19 were sourced from the United States, Italy and Spain. PBMCs, B-cell-depleted T cells, or T cells provided the cDNA or gDNA that made up the material.

Germline CDR1 is KGHDR and CDR2 is SFDVKD. V lost 4 bases, J lost 4 bases, and 8 bases stayed unmatched. This CDR3 is built from 15 residues. The method was immunoSEQ multiplex PCR; TCRdb's version includes in-frame clones alone and lacks a portion of them. The sample lists fewer than 200,000 clones, about 85% seen once, with under 30% in the top ten. This TCR came from a man aged 55 to 69 with acute or convalescent COVID-19. This chain joins TRBV24-1 and TRBJ1-2; 7 bases are a match to TRBD1. The sequencing input was peripheral blood. This CDR3 is CATSDPGQALYGYTF. The DNA of the CDR3 is TGTGCCACCAGTGACCCAGGACAGGCCCTCTATGGCTACACCTTC.